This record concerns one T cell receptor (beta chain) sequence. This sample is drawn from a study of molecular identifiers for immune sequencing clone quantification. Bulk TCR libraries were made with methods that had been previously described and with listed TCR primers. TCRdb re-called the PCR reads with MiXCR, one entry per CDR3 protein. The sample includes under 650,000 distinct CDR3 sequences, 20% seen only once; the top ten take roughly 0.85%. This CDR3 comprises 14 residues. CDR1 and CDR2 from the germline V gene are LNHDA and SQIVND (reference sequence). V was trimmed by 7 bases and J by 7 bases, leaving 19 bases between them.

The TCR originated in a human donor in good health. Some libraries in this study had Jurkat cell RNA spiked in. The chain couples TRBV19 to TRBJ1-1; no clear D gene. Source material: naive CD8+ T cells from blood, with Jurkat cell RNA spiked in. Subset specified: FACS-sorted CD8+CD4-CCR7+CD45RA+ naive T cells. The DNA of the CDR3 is TGTGCCAGTACCTTGGACCCCGCGTGGAGTGAAGCTTTCTTT. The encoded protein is CASTLDPAWSEAFF.